These 29 T cell receptor beta chains were sequenced from one sample in a study of T cell repertoires in cytomegalovirus infection. Their antigens remain unidentified. TCRdb fed the reads into MiXCR, producing one record per CDR3 protein. The sample lists around 770,000 distinct CDR3 sequences, around 29% occurring once. The sequenced sample was cultured CD8+ T cells from PBMCs, obtained from culture after CMV antigen stimulation. Source of these receptors: a human donor in good health (CMV status not recorded). Some clones in this sample may be carry-over from other donors' samples.

This clonotype was recorded a few times. The chain carries TRBV12-3 or TRBV12-4 and TRBJ2-3; TRBD2 agrees at 12 bases. CDR3 length: 15 amino acids. With 6 bases clipped from V and 1 base from J, the junction kept 2 bases outside the gene matches. The CDR3 loop reads CASRRTSGGTDTQYF. CDR3 in DNA: TGTGCCAGCAGGCGGACTAGCGGGGGCACAGATACGCAGTATTTT.

A few counts support this clonotype. The chain has TRBV27 and TRBJ2-1; TRBD1 aligns across 9 bases. Germline V gene lookup returns CDR1 MNHEY and CDR2 SMNVEV (reference sequence). V trimming: 2 bases; J trimming: 7 bases; junction bases outside the gene matches: 6. The CDR3 length is 15 residues. CDR3 sequence: CASSLIGTGLNEQFF. DNA for the CDR3: TGTGCCAGCAGTTTAATTGGGACAGGGCTTAATGAGCAGTTCTTC.

This clonotype was observed a single time. CDR3 nucleotide sequence: TGCAGTGCTAGGTCAGGGGAAAGCTCCTACAATGAGCAGTTCTTC. It is translated as CSARSGESSYNEQFF. The rearrangement links TRBV20-1 to TRBJ2-1, with a possible D match to TRBD1 (6 bases). The length of the CDR3 is 15 residues. CDR1 and CDR2 (germline): DFQATT, SNEGSKA (reference sequence). Trimming cost V 3 bases and J 0 bases, with 12 bases left between them.

The table lists this clonotype with a count of one. The chain couples TRBV6-6 to TRBJ1-3; D gene ambiguous. CDR1 is MNHNY and CDR2 is SVGAGI in the germline V gene (reference sequence). The CDR3 extends over 17 amino acids. V lost 6 bases and J lost 0, with 18 bases in between. As DNA, the CDR3 is TGTGCCAGCAGCTCTCCCTTTGACTCTAACTCTGGAAACACCATATATTTT. Protein sequence: CASSSPFDSNSGNTIYF.

The chain is built from TRBV27 and TRBJ2-7; possible D gene TRBD2, 6 bases. The germline gives CDR1 MNHEY, CDR2 SMNVEV (reference sequence). The CDR3 has 14 amino acids. V gave up 5 bases and J gave up 0 bases, with 11 bases separating them. The chain's CDR3 is CASSPLEGSYEQYV. The CDR3 DNA reads TGTGCCAGCAGTCCGTTGGAGGGCTCCTACGAGCAGTACGTC.

V usage is TRBV7-9 and J usage is TRBJ2-7; 9 nucleotides agree with TRBD1. The trim removed 5 bases at V and 7 bases at J, leaving 6 bases unmatched. Germline CDR1 is SEHNR and CDR2 is FQNEAQ (reference sequence). The CDR3 spans 13 residues. CDR3 nucleotides: TGTGCCAGCAGCCAGCAGGGGACAGGGGAGCAGTACTTC. Protein sequence: CASSQQGTGEQYF.

The V call is TRBV10-3, the J call TRBJ1-4; 7 nucleotides match TRBD1. CDR1 ENHRY and CDR2 SYGVKD come from the germline V gene. This CDR3 spans 15 amino acids. V shed 0 bases and J 4 bases; nucleotides not matched to a gene: 2. This CDR3 is CAISESYRGNEKLFF. CDR3 in DNA: TGTGCCATCAGTGAGTCCTACAGGGGTAATGAAAAACTGTTTTTT.

The V gene is TRBV5-6, the J gene TRBJ1-2; D remains unclear. The germline V and J ends were trimmed by 3 bases and 3 bases, with 9 bases remaining between them. In germline, CDR1 is SGHDT, CDR2 YYEEEE. The CDR3 contains 13 residues. The CDR3 sequence is CASSSYEDYGYTF. CDR3 bases: TGTGCCAGCAGCTCTTACGAGGACTATGGCTACACCTTC. The variable domain in full, completed from reference TRBV5-6 and TRBJ1-2, reads DAGVTQSPTHLIKTRGQQVTLRCSPKSGHDTVSWYQQALGQGPQFIFQYYEEEERQRGNFPDRFSGHQFPNYSSELNVNALLLGDSALYLCASSSYEDYGYTFGSGTRLTVV.

This clonotype was observed many times. The rearrangement links TRBV7-8 to TRBJ2-7, with TRBD1 matching 7 bases. The germline gives CDR1 SGHVS, CDR2 FQNEAQ. This CDR3 region has 16 residues. Trimming removed 5 bases from V and 4 bases from J; junction bases left unmatched: 14. CDR3 DNA: TGTGCCAGCAGCCCCATGCGACAGGGTTTCAGTTACGAGCAGTACTTC. Translating it yields CASSPMRQGFSYEQYF.

CDR3 amino acids: CASSRPGQGFGDEQYV. The CDR3 coding sequence is TGCGCCAGCAGTCGACCGGGACAGGGTTTCGGCGACGAGCAGTACGTC. The genes are TRBV23-1 and TRBJ2-7; 9 nucleotides match TRBD1. TRBV23-1 is known as an ORF, though its function is uncertain. Losses at the gene ends were 4 bases for V and 5 bases for J; bases not matched to a gene: 12. The CDR3 totals 16 residues.

This clonotype was seen only a few times. The chain uses TRBV6-6 and TRBJ2-5; TRBD1 is a possible D gene (6 bases). CDR3 length: 16 amino acids. The germline V gene encodes CDR1 MNHNY and CDR2 SVGAGI (reference sequence). Trimming shortened V by 0 bases and J by 2 bases, and 13 bases separated the two germline ends. The CDR3 coding sequence is TGTGCCAGCAGTTACTCAATCGCAGACAGGCAAGAGACCCAGTACTTC. This codes for CASSYSIADRQETQYF.

This clonotype was observed a handful of times. CDR3 nucleotides: TGCAGCGTTGAACTAGCGGGGGGGACCGCGAACACCGGGGAGCTGTTTTTT. Amino acids: CSVELAGGTANTGELFF. This chain connects TRBV29-1 to TRBJ2-2, with 12 bases matching TRBD2. The V segment lost 2 bases and the J segment 0 bases; nucleotides outside the gene matches: 4. The CDR3 consists of 17 residues. CDR1 is SQVTM and CDR2 is ANQGSEA in the germline V gene.

The chain joins TRBV9 to TRBJ2-3, with a weak D call TRBD1 (6 bases). Germline CDR1 SGDLS, CDR2 YYNGEE. CDR3 length: 16 amino acids. V shed 0 bases and J shed 0 bases, with 11 bases lying between them. The CDR3 protein is CASSVGGGASTDTQYF. CDR3 in DNA: TGTGCCAGCAGCGTAGGAGGGGGTGCTAGCACAGATACGCAGTATTTT.

The chain has TRBV4-1 and TRBJ2-7; D perhaps matches TRBD1 (6 bases). This CDR3 contains 15 residues. CDR1 is MGHRA, CDR2 YSYEKL, per germline. V was pared by 0 bases and J by 5 bases, with 14 bases between. The CDR3 loop reads CASSQEIQGSNEQYV. CDR3 DNA: TGCGCCAGCAGCCAAGAAATACAGGGTAGTAACGAGCAGTACGTC.

The chain uses TRBV4-2 and TRBJ2-5; D tentatively fits TRBD1 or TRBD2 (5 bases each). CDR3 size: 16 residues. Germline loops: CDR1 LGHNA, CDR2 YNFKEQ. V lost 0 bases and J lost 5, with 16 bases in between. The CDR3 sequence is CASSQDYPRGPETQYF. CDR3 nucleotides: TGTGCCAGCAGCCAAGATTATCCTCGGGGACCGGAGACCCAGTACTTC.

This clonotype was counted between two and nine times. The V and J genes are TRBV6-5 and TRBJ2-1; D uncertain. From germline, CDR1 is MNHEY and CDR2 SVGAGI. This CDR3 comprises 13 residues. V lost 7 bases and J lost 5, with 12 bases in between. The chain's CDR3 is CASTDPPDNEQFF. In DNA form, the CDR3 reads TGTGCCAGCACTGACCCTCCTGACAATGAGCAGTTCTTC.

The chain employs TRBV7-9 and TRBJ1-1, with 8 bases aligning to TRBD1. Losses at the gene ends were 5 bases for V and 7 bases for J; bases not matched to a gene: 6. Germline CDR1 reads SEHNR; CDR2 reads FQNEAQ (reference sequence). The CDR3 has 13 residues. The CDR3 region is CASSADRGDEAFF. The CDR3 DNA reads as TGTGCCAGCAGCGCCGACAGGGGCGATGAAGCTTTCTTT.

V and J are TRBV2 and TRBJ2-3; 8 bases are shared with TRBD1. Germline V gives CDR1 SNHLY, CDR2 FYNNEI. This CDR3 has 16 amino acids. Unmatched junction bases numbered 10, after V lost 6 bases and J lost 2 bases. The CDR3 protein is CASRPTTGVATDTQYF. Here the CDR3 DNA reads TGTGCCAGCAGACCAACGACAGGGGTTGCCACAGATACGCAGTATTTT. The full variable domain, with the rest looked up from reference TRBV2 and TRBJ2-3, is EPEVTQTPSHQVTQMGQEVILRCVPISNHLYFYWYRQILGQKVEFLVSFYNNEISEKSEIFDDQFSVERPDGSNFTLKIRSTKLEDSAMYFCASRPTTGVATDTQYFGPGTRLTVL.

The table lists this clonotype with many counts. The chain recombines TRBV19 with TRBJ2-1, with a tentative D call TRBD1 (5 bases). Trimming removed 3 bases from V and 8 bases from J, with 14 bases in between. The CDR3 has 14 amino acids. The V gene's germline CDR1 is LNHDA and CDR2 SQIVND (reference sequence). In DNA, the CDR3 is TGTGCCAGTAGTATTTTGCCAGGGATACATGAGCAGTTCTTC. Translation: CASSILPGIHEQFF. Drawing the rest from reference TRBV19 and TRBJ2-1, the complete variable domain is DGGITQSPKYLFRKEGQNVTLSCEQNLNHDAMYWYRQDPGQGLRLIYYSQIVNDFQKGDIAEGYSVSREKKESFPLTVTSAQKNPTAFYLCASSILPGIHEQFFGPGTRLTVL.

This clonotype was found many times. The chain carries TRBV6-1 and TRBJ1-5; 8 bases agree with TRBD1. This CDR3 is built from 15 residues. From germline, CDR1 is MNHNS and CDR2 SASEGT. The J segment lost 6 bases and the V segment lost 2 bases, leaving 6 bases of the junction unmatched. The CDR3 loop is CASSEFGTGTQPQHF. DNA of the CDR3: TGTGCCAGCAGTGAATTCGGGACAGGTACTCAGCCCCAGCATTTT.

There are a few counts of this clonotype. This rearrangement joins TRBV15 to TRBJ2-2; TRBD2 agrees at 8 bases. J lost 0 bases, V lost 3 bases, and 6 bases had no gene match. This CDR3 contains 17 residues. Germline CDR1 is LNHNV and CDR2 is YYDKDF (reference sequence). CDR3 residues: CATSSPPGLANTGELFF. CDR3 in DNA: TGTGCCACCAGCAGTCCACCGGGACTAGCGAACACCGGGGAGCTGTTTTTT.

The V call is TRBV6-2 or TRBV6-3, the J call TRBJ1-5, with 7 nucleotides matching TRBD1. CDR3 length: 17 amino acids. Germline V gene sequence: CDR1 MNHEY, CDR2 SVGEGT. V trimming: 6 bases; J trimming: 6 bases; junction bases outside the gene matches: 17. CDR3 sequence (DNA): TGTGCCAGCAGCCAGGCGGGACAGACCCTCGGAGCTCAGCCCCAGCATTTT. It translates to CASSQAGQTLGAQPQHF.

This clonotype was detected only a few times. This chain uses TRBV28 with TRBJ1-5; 7 bases fit TRBD1. The CDR3 loop spans 14 amino acids. The germline V gene has CDR1 MDHEN and CDR2 SYDVKM. Trimming at V came to 4 bases and at J to 7 bases, leaving 7 bases not matched to a gene. This CDR3 reads CASSYMTGLQPQHF. The CDR3 DNA is TGTGCCAGCAGTTACATGACAGGGTTACAGCCCCAGCATTTT.

The chain carries TRBV7-4 and TRBJ2-5, with 11 bases lining up with TRBD1. Germline CDR1 is SGHVT and CDR2 is SQSDAQ. This CDR3 spans 16 amino acids. V lost 5 bases to trimming and J lost 5 bases; unmatched junction nucleotides: 10. The CDR3 here is CASSGYGQGAKETQYF. For the CDR3, the DNA is TGTGCCAGCAGCGGTTATGGACAGGGGGCTAAGGAGACCCAGTACTTC.

V and J are TRBV5-4 and TRBJ1-1; D is unclear. The germline gives CDR1 SGHNT, CDR2 YYREEE (reference sequence). CDR3 size: 15 residues. Deletions cut 2 bases from V and 3 bases from J, with 14 bases between. The CDR3: CASSLVRGRHTEAFF. CDR3 nucleotides: TGTGCCAGCAGCTTAGTTCGCGGGAGGCACACTGAAGCTTTCTTT.

The rearrangement joins TRBV7-9 to TRBJ2-1, with D unclear. The CDR3 totals 12 residues. From germline, CDR1 is SEHNR and CDR2 FQNEAQ (reference sequence). The V gene lost 4 bases and the J gene lost 10 bases, with 11 bases spanning the gap. CDR3 nucleotides: TGTGCCAGCAGCTCCGACATGACGGAGCAGTTCTTC. Translated, it gives CASSSDMTEQFF.

This clonotype came up once. The gene calls are TRBV9 and TRBJ2-1; 8 bases are a match to TRBD2. Trimming at V came to 0 bases and at J to 8 bases, leaving 10 bases not matched to a gene. CDR1 SGDLS and CDR2 YYNGEE come from the germline V gene. The CDR3 covers 16 residues. Written as DNA, the CDR3 is TGTGCCAGCAGCGTAGTAGGGCGCGGGGGGATAGATGAGCAGTTCTTC. This translates into CASSVVGRGGIDEQFF. Drawing the rest from reference TRBV9 and TRBJ2-1, the complete variable domain is DSGVTQTPKHLITATGQRVTLRCSPRSGDLSVYWYQQSLDQGLQFLIQYYNGEERAKGNILERFSAQQFPDLHSELNLSSLELGDSALYFCASSVVGRGGIDEQFFGPGTRLTVL.

The chain has TRBV23-1 and TRBJ2-4; tentative D call: TRBD1 (6 bases). TRBV23-1 is annotated as an ORF whose role is uncertain. Trimming left V 5 bases short and J 0 bases short, with 23 bases between. This CDR3 is built from 19 residues. In DNA form, the CDR3 reads TGCGCCAGCAGTTACCTAGGGGACAACAAACTACTAGCCAAAAACATTCAGTACTTC. Encoded protein: CASSYLGDNKLLAKNIQYF.

This rearrangement joins TRBV7-9 to TRBJ2-3; tentative D call: TRBD1 (6 bases). Germline CDR1 and CDR2: SEHNR and FQNEAQ (reference sequence). The CDR3 spans 17 residues. Trimming removed 4 bases at V and 4 bases at J, with 21 bases between. CDR3 nucleotides: TGTGCCAGCAGCTATTCCCAGGGGACCCCCATAGCAGATACGCAGTATTTT. The encoded protein is CASSYSQGTPIADTQYF.